The clone carrying this TCR beta chain was seen only once. This entry belongs to a study of blood T cell repertoires in COVID-19. The CDR3 is made up of 14 amino acids. V dropped 1 base and J dropped 10 bases, with 14 bases sitting between them. Germline-derived CDR1 and CDR2 are SEHNR and FQNEAQ (reference sequence). Profiled with immunoSEQ multiplex PCR; TCRdb holds only in-frame clones, not every one. Of approximately 280,000 clones in the sample, 65% to 90% are singletons; the top ten hold 5% to 6.5%. Sequences were obtained from peripheral blood. This chain uses TRBV7-9 with TRBJ2-1, with D perhaps TRBD1 (6 bases). This sequence was found in a man over 45 with active or convalescent COVID-19. The CDR3 is CASSLGGSGQEQFF. DNA for the CDR3: TGTGCCAGCAGCTTAGGGGGGTCTGGACAGGAGCAGTTCTTC.